This TCR beta chain was sequenced in a study of T cell repertoires in cytomegalovirus infection. About the study: Recently identified HLA-C-restricted CMV epitopes were used, and well-studied HLA-B-restricted CMV epitopes were used as well. Matching HLA type and CMV infection were both indicated by public TCR beta signatures. Whole-study results and caveats: Cumulative frequency of public TCR beta families picked out carriers of CMV plus the relevant HLA. There were HLA-C-restricted CMV-specific TCR beta clonotypes dominating the ex vivo response.

TCRdb re-derived calls from the reads in MiXCR, one entry per CDR3 protein. There are approximately 500,000 distinct CDR3 sequences in the sample; 30% to 40% occur only once, and 15% to 20% lies in the top ten. This clonotype came up once. Its antigen is not identified. This CDR3 is built from 15 residues. V lost 8 bases to trimming and J lost 15 bases, with 29 bases between them. CDR1 is MNHNS and CDR2 is SASEGT in the germline V gene. The sample in question was cultured PBMCs, obtained from culture after CMV antigen stimulation. The TCR originated in a human donor in good health (CMV status not recorded). Some clones in this sample may be carry-over from other donors' samples. This chain uses TRBV6-1 with TRBJ2-1; D assignment may be TRBD1 or TRBD2 (6 bases each). The CDR3 sequence is CASVEGGRTPTFRFF. CDR3 nucleotides: TGTGCCAGCGTCGAGGGGGGACGGACCCCAACCTTTCGGTTCTTC.